This T cell receptor (beta chain) is from a study of blood T cell repertoires in COVID-19. Study at large: Donors in the United States, Italy and Spain gave samples during acute or convalescent COVID-19. Sample material is recorded as cDNA or gDNA derived from T cells, B-cell-depleted T cells, or PBMCs.

Germline V gene sequence: CDR1 MDHEN, CDR2 SYDVKM. The length of the CDR3 is 13 residues. V lost 5 bases to trimming and J lost 5 bases; unmatched junction nucleotides: 4. Under the authors' procedure: Estimation of nucleated cell counts relied on the amplification of reference gene primers. Method: immunoSEQ multiplex PCR; TCRdb's copy keeps in-frame clones and lacks some. V, J and clone size are those of that table, while D and trimming were read from the DNA. This sample has under 250,000 clones, with about 88% found just once. The sequenced material came from peripheral blood. This TCR was recovered from a man aged 50-60 years with COVID-19, enrolled during active disease. V gene TRBV28 combines with J gene TRBJ1-1, with TRBD1 identical over 8 bases. The DNA for the CDR3 is TGTGCCAGCAGTCCCAGGGGGCGGACTGAAGCTTTCTTT. It codes for CASSPRGRTEAFF.